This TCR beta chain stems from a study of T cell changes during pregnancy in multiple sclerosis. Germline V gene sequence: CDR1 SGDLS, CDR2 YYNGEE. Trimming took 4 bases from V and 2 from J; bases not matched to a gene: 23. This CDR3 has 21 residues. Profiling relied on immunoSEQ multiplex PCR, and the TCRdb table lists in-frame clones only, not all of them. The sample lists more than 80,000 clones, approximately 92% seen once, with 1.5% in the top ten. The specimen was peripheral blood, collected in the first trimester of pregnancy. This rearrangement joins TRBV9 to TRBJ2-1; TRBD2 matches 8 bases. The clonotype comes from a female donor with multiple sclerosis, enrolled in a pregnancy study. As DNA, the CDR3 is TGTGCCAGCAGCCCCGGCATGGCCGGGAGGGCCAAAGGGAGCACCTACAATGAGCAGTTCTTC. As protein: CASSPGMAGRAKGSTYNEQFF.